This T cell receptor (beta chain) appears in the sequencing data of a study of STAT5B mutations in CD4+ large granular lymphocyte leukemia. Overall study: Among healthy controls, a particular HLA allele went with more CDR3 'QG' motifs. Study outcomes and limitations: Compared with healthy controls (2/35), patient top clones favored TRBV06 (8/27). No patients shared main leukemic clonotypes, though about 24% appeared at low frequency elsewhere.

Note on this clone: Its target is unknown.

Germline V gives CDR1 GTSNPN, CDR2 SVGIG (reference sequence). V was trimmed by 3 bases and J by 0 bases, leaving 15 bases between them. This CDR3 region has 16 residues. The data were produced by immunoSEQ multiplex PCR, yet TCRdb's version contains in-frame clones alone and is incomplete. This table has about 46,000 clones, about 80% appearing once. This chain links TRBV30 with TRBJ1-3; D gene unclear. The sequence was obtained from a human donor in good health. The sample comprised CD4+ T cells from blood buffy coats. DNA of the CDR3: TGTGCCTGGAGACCAGACAACAGCAACTCTGGAAACACCATATATTTT. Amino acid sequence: CAWRPDNSNSGNTIYF.